The 11 T cell receptor beta chains reported below all come from one sample, sequenced in a study of regulatory T cells in long-lasting Graves disease. Sample time point: newly diagnosed GD, antithyroid drugs for less than 3 months. RNA extracted from PBMCs served as the sequencing template. With iRepertoire HTBI primers and Arm-PCR of CDR3 regions, TCR beta libraries were built. Each CDR3 protein is one row after TCRdb ran MiXCR on the multiplex PCR reads. The sample holds about 620,000 distinct CDR3 sequences, about 16% seen once. The same sample was also used in a study of T cells in Graves' hyperthyroidism and ophthalmopathy.

The sequencing here drew on peripheral blood mononuclear cells (PBMCs), taken at new diagnosis, from a patient treated with antithyroid drugs. All receptors derive from a woman in her 30s with Graves disease.

The chain uses TRBV7-9 and TRBJ2-1, with TRBD1 matching 8 bases. The CDR3 has 18 residues. Germline CDR1 is SEHNR and CDR2 is FQNEAQ (reference sequence). The junction had 21 bases not matched to a gene; V was cut back by 4 bases and J by 10 bases. CDR3 protein: CASSSVNIAGQGFHEQFF. Written as DNA, the CDR3 is TGTGCCAGCAGCTCCGTTAATATCGCTGGACAGGGTTTCCACGAGCAGTTCTTC.

This clonotype occurred many times. The chain has TRBV28 and TRBJ1-1; D possibly corresponds to TRBD1 (5 bases). This CDR3 contains 17 residues. V lost 5 bases to trimming and J lost 2 bases, with 21 bases between them. Germline assignment: CDR1 MDHEN and CDR2 SYDVKM. CDR3: CASSAQVGGAGNTEAFF. CDR3 DNA: TGTGCCAGCAGTGCGCAGGTGGGTGGGGCGGGTAACACTGAAGCTTTCTTT.

The chain combines TRBV6-1 with TRBJ2-7; 8 bases are shared with TRBD2. J was trimmed by 7 bases and V by 7 bases; bases with no gene match: 12. The CDR3 consists of 14 residues. In germline, CDR1 is MNHNS, CDR2 SASEGT. CDR3 amino acids: CASKLSGIAGEQYF. DNA for the CDR3: TGTGCCAGCAAGCTTAGCGGGATCGCTGGGGAGCAGTACTTC.

This clonotype was detected ten times or more. This chain connects TRBV7-3 to TRBJ2-1; no clear D. This CDR3 is built from 11 residues. Germline V CDR1 and CDR2: SGHTA, FQGTGA. The ends were cut back, 5 bases at V and 4 bases at J, with 3 bases in the middle. The CDR3 sequence is CASSKYNEQFF. For the CDR3, the DNA is TGTGCCAGCAGCAAATACAATGAGCAGTTCTTC.

This chain uses TRBV14 with TRBJ2-4; D is undetermined. The V end lost 2 bases, the J end lost 1 base, and 6 bases lay between the germline ends. Germline CDR1 is SGHDN and CDR2 is FVKESK. This CDR3 region has 14 residues. CDR3 sequence reads: CASSQLGAKNIQYF. The CDR3 DNA is TGTGCCAGCAGCCAACTAGGGGCCAAAAACATTCAGTACTTC.

The table lists this clonotype with many counts. The chain carries TRBV7-2 and TRBJ2-5; 8 bases match TRBD2. Germline V CDR1 and CDR2: SGHTA, FQGNSA. V lost 4 bases and J lost 4; bases outside the gene matches: 8. The CDR3 is made up of 15 amino acids. In DNA form, the CDR3 reads TGTGCCAGCAGCTCGACAGCGGGAGTCGTAGAGACCCAGTACTTC. Encoded protein: CASSSTAGVVETQYF.

The chain has TRBV7-9 and TRBJ2-7; D gene uncertain. The V gene's germline CDR1 is SEHNR and CDR2 FQNEAQ (reference sequence). The CDR3 is 13 amino acids. V dropped 4 bases and J dropped 6 bases, with 13 bases sitting between them. The CDR3 coding sequence is TGTGCCAGCAGCTCAGAGGTGTTCGGCGAGCAGTACTTC. This codes for CASSSEVFGEQYF.

This clonotype was seen many times. The chain links TRBV25-1 to TRBJ2-1; TRBD2 agrees at 8 bases. The CDR3 covers 16 residues. Germline V gene sequence: CDR1 MGHDK, CDR2 SYGVNS. Germline trimming cut 1 base from V and 3 bases from J; bases unmatched to any gene: 5. The CDR3 nucleotides are TGTGCCAGCAGTGAATCGGGAGGGGTCCTCTACAATGAGCAGTTCTTC. This gives the protein CASSESGGVLYNEQFF.

The V gene is TRBV10-1, the J gene TRBJ2-3; TRBD2 might be the D (6 bases). Deletions cut 6 bases from V and 0 bases from J, with 22 bases between. Germline values: CDR1 WNHNN, CDR2 SYGVQD (reference sequence). The CDR3 sequence is 18 residues long. The CDR3 reads CASSDGDRGSGSTDTQYF. DNA for the CDR3: TGCGCCAGCAGCGACGGGGACCGGGGTAGCGGTAGCACAGATACGCAGTATTTT.

The V gene is TRBV14, the J gene TRBJ2-6; 7 positions agree with TRBD1. The V gene end was trimmed by 2 bases and the J gene end by 1 base; junction bases not matched to a gene: 2. The CDR3 sequence is 16 residues long. Germline lookup yields CDR1 SGHDN and CDR2 FVKESK. As DNA, the CDR3 is TGTGCCAGCAGCCAACACAGGGGTTCTGGGGCCAACGTCCTGACTTTC. Translating it yields CASSQHRGSGANVLTF. Looking up the rest from reference TRBV14 and TRBJ2-6 gives the full variable domain: EAGVTQFPSHSVIEKGQTVTLRCDPISGHDNLYWYRRVMGKEIKFLLHFVKESKQDESGMPNNRFLAERTGGTYSTLKVQPAELEDSGVYFCASSQHRGSGANVLTFGAGSRLTVL.

There are many counts of this clonotype. CDR3 residues: CASSELSGTTKNIQYF. Written as DNA, the CDR3 is TGTGCCAGCAGTGAACTTTCGGGGACTACCAAAAACATTCAGTACTTC. This chain joins TRBV2 and TRBJ2-4; 7 bases map to TRBD2. From germline, CDR1 is SNHLY and CDR2 FYNNEI. The CDR3 runs 16 residues. Germline trimming cut 2 bases from V and 2 bases from J; bases unmatched to any gene: 6.